This T cell receptor (beta chain) was sequenced for a study of early T cells in non-severe SARS-CoV-2 infection. The wider study: The chains were unpaired, and the sequenced material was bulk RNA from unsorted whole blood.

Germline trimming cut 8 bases from V and 7 bases from J; bases unmatched to any gene: 9. This CDR3 spans 15 amino acids. The germline V gene has CDR1 MNHNS and CDR2 SASEGT. Each cDNA molecule carried a unique molecular identifier. TCRdb redid the calling of the 5' RACE reads with MiXCR, one entry per CDR3 protein. The data show about 20,000 distinct CDR3 sequences, more than 4.5% seen once. On this clonotype: What it binds is unknown.

Notes on the study in general: The VDJdb matching leaned toward anti-spike CD8 responses and overlooked private and CD4 specificities.

The rearrangement uses TRBV6-1 and TRBJ2-1; the match to TRBD2 covers 12 bases. The sequenced sample was whole blood. This TCR was sampled from an adult who was a healthcare worker with PCR-confirmed SARS-CoV-2 infection or an uninfected control (not recorded which). In nucleotides, the CDR3 is TGTGCCAGCTTCCGACTAGCGGGAGAGGTTAATGAGCAGTTCTTC. The encoded protein is CASFRLAGEVNEQFF.